A single count supports the clone carrying this T cell receptor beta chain. Antigen: not known. Study conclusions and caveats: Larger-cohort validation covered only one TCR beta V-J rearrangement. Tumor memory CD4+ T cell TCR gene usage was found to cluster with blood and lymph node memory CD4+ cells and with lymph node naive CD4+ cells.

The memory fraction was CD4+CD45RO+CD25- cells. After constant-region reverse-primer amplification, full-length variable regions underwent semi-nested PCR with Nested Universal Primer A. TCRdb re-analysed the 5' RACE reads in MiXCR, keeping a single row per CDR3 protein. The profile shows approximately 30,000 distinct CDR3 sequences, roughly a quarter of them singletons. The V end was cut by 2 bases, the J end by 4 bases, with 11 bases between. Germline lookup yields CDR1 MNHNY and CDR2 SVGAGI (reference sequence). The CDR3 totals 14 residues. V is TRBV6-6 and J is TRBJ2-5; possible D gene TRBD2, 6 bases. The sample comprised memory CD4+ T cells sorted from blood. Subset in this sample: memory CD4+ T cells, CD4+CD45RO+CD25-. The sequence was obtained from a female donor with breast cancer. DNA of the CDR3: TGTGCCAGCAGTTACCTGGAGGGTCGAGAGACCCAGTACTTC. Its translation: CASSYLEGRETQYF.